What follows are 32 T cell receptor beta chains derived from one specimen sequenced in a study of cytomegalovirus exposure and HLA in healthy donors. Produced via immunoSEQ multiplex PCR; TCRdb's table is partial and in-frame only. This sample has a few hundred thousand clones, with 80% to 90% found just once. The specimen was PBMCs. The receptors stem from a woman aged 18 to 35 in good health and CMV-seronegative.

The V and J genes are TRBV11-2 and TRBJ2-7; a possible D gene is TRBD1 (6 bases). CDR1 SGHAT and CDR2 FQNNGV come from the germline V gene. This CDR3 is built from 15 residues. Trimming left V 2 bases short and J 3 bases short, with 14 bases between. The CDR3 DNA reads TGTGCCAGCAGCTTATTCCAGATACAGGGCTACGAGCAGTACTTC. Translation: CASSLFQIQGYEQYF. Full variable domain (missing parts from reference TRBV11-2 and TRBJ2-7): EAGVAQSPRYKIIEKRQSVAFWCNPISGHATLYWYQQILGQGPKLLIQFQNNGVVDDSQLPKDRFSAERLKGVDSTLKIQPAKLEDSAVYLCASSLFQIQGYEQYFGPGTRLTVT.

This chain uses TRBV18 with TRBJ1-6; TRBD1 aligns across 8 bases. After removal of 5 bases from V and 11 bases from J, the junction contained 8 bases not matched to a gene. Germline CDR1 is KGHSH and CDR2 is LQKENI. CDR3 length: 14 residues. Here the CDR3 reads CASSADRGGTPLHF. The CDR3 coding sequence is TGTGCCAGCTCAGCCGACAGGGGCGGGACACCCCTCCACTTT.

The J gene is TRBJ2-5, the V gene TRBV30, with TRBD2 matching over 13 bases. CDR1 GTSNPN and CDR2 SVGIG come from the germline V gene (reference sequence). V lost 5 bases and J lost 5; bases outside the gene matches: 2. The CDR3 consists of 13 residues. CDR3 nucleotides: TGTGCCTGGGGGACTAGCGGGAAGGAGACCCAGTACTTC. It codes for CAWGTSGKETQYF.

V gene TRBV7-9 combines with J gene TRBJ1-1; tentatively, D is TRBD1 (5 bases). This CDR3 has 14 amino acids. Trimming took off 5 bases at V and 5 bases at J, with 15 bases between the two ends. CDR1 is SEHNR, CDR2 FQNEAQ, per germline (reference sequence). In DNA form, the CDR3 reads TGTGCCAGCAGCCTGGTGAACGGGGGAACTGAAGCTTTCTTT. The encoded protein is CASSLVNGGTEAFF.

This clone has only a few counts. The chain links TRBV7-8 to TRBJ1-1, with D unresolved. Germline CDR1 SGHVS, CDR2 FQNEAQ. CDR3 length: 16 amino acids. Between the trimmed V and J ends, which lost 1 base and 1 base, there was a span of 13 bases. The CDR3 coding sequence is TGTGCCAGCAGCTTAGTTTCAGGTCTGGAGAACACTGAAGCTTTCTTT. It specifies CASSLVSGLENTEAFF.

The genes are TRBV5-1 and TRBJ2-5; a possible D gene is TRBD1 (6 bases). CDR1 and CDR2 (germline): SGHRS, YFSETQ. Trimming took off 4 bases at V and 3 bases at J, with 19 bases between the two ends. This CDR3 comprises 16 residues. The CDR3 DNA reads TGCGCCAGCAGCCCGGGCTTACAGGGATCAGAAGAGACCCAGTACTTC. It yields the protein CASSPGLQGSEETQYF.

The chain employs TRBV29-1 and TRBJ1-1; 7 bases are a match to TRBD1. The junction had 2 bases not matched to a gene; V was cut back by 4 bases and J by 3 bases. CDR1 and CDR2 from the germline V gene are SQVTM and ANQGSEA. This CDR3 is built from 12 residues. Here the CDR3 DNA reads TGCAGCGTTGGGACAGGCTACACTGAAGCTTTCTTT. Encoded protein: CSVGTGYTEAFF.

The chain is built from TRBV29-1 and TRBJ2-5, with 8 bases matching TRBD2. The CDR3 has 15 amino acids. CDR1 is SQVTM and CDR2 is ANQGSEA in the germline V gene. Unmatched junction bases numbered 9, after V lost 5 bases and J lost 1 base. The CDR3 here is CSVPRGGPIQETQYF. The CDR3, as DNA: TGCAGCGTTCCTCGGGGGGGTCCTATCCAAGAGACCCAGTACTTC.

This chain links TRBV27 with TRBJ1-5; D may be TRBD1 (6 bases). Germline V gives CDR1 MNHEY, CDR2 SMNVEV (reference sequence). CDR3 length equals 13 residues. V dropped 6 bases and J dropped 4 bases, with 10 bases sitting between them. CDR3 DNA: TGTGCCAGCAGCTACAGGGTAAATCAGCCCCAGCATTTT. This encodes CASSYRVNQPQHF.

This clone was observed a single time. The CDR3 sequence: CASSPGQYYGYTF. The CDR3 bases are TGTGCCAGCAGCCCGGGACAGTATTATGGCTACACCTTC. The V and J genes are TRBV5-6 and TRBJ1-2, with 7 bases identical to TRBD1. Germline CDR1 reads SGHDT; CDR2 reads YYEEEE. The CDR3 covers 13 residues. V shed 4 bases, J shed 5 bases, and the junction held 5 bases outside the gene matches.

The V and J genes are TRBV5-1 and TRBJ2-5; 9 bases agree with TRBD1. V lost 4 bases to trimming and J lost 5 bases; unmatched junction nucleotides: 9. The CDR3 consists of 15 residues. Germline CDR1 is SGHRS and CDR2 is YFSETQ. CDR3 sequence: CASSGGQGFTETQYF. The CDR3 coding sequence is TGCGCCAGCAGCGGGGGACAGGGTTTCACCGAGACCCAGTACTTC.

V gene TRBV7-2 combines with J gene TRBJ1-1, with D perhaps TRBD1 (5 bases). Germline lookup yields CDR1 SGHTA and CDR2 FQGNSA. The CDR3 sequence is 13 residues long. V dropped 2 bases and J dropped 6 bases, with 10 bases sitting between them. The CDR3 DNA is TGTGCCAGCAGCTTAACAGGTTTTGCTGAAGCTTTCTTT. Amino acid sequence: CASSLTGFAEAFF.

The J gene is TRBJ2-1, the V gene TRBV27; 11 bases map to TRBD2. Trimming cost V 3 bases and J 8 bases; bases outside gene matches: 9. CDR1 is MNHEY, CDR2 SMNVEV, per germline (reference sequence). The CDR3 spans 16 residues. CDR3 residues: CASSFPGTSGIDEQFF. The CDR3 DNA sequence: TGTGCCAGCAGTTTCCCCGGGACTAGCGGAATCGATGAGCAGTTCTTC.

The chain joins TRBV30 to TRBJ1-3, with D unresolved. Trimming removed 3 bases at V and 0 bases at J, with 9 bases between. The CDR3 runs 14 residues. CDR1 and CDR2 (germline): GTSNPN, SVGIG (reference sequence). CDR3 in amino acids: CAWRVQASGNTIYF. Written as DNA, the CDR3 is TGTGCCTGGAGAGTCCAGGCCTCTGGAAACACCATATATTTT.

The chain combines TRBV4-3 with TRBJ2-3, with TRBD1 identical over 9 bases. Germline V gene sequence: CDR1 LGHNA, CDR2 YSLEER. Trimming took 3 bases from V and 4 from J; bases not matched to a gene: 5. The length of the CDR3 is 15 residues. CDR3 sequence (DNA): TGCGCCAGCAGCCACGGACAGGGGCAGGCAGATACGCAGTATTTT. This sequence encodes CASSHGQGQADTQYF.

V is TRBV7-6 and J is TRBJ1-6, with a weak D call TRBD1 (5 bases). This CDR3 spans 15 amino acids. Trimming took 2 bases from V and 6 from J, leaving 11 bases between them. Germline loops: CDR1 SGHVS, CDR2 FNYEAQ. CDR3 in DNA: TGTGCCAGCAGCTTACAGGGATCGCGTAATTCACCCCTCCACTTT. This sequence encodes CASSLQGSRNSPLHF.

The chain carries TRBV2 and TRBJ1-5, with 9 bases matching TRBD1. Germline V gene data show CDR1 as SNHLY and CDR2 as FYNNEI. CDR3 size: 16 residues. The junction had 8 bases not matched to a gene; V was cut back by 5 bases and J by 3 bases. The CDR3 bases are TGTGCCAGCAGTCAACAGGGGGCTAGCCTCAATCAGCCCCAGCATTTT. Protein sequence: CASSQQGASLNQPQHF.

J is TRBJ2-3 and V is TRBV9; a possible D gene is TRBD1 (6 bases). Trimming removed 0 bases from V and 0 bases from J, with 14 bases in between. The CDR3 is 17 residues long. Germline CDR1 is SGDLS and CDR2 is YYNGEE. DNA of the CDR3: TGTGCCAGCAGCGTAGCTATAACAGGGAGTAGCACAGATACGCAGTATTTT. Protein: CASSVAITGSSTDTQYF.

In nucleotides, the CDR3 is TGCGCCAGCAGCCCCTACCTCGGACAGCGGAAGGAGCCCCAGCATTTT. It specifies CASSPYLGQRKEPQHF. This rearrangement joins TRBV4-1 to TRBJ1-5; perhaps TRBD1 as D (6 bases). V was trimmed by 4 bases and J by 8 bases, leaving 21 bases between them. CDR3 length: 16 residues. Germline CDR1 MGHRA, CDR2 YSYEKL.

The CDR3 DNA reads TGCGCCAGCAGACGGGGCGGGGACTCTAATGAAAAACTGTTTTTT. Its translation: CASRRGGDSNEKLFF. The rearrangement joins TRBV5-1 to TRBJ1-4, with a possible D match to TRBD1 (5 bases). The V end lost 5 bases, the J end lost 3 bases, and 14 bases lay between the germline ends. CDR1 and CDR2 (germline): SGHRS, YFSETQ. This CDR3 has 15 residues.

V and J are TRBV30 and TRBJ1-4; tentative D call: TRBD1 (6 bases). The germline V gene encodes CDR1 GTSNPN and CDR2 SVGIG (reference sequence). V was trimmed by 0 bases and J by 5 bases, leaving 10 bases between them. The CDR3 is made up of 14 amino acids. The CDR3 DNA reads TGTGCCTGGAGTGTAACAGGGACGAATGAAAAACTGTTTTTT. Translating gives CAWSVTGTNEKLFF.

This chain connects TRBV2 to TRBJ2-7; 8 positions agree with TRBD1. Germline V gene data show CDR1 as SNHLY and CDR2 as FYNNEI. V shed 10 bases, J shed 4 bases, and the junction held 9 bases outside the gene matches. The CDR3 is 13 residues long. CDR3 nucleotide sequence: TGTGCCACCGCCGGGACAGGAGCGTACGAGCAGTACTTC. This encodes CATAGTGAYEQYF.

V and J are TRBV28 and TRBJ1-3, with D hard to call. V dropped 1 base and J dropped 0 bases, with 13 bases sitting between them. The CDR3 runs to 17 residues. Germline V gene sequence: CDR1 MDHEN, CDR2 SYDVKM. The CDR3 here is CASSLYKRALSGNTIYF. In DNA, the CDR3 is TGTGCCAGCAGTTTATACAAGAGGGCCCTCTCTGGAAACACCATATATTTT.

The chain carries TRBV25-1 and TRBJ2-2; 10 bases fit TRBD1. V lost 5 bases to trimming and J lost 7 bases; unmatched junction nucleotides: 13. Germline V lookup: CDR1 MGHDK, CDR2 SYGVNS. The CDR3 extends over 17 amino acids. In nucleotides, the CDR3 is TGTGCCAGCAGTCCGCCCTCCGGGACAGGGGTTATCGGGGAGCTGTTTTTT. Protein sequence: CASSPPSGTGVIGELFF.

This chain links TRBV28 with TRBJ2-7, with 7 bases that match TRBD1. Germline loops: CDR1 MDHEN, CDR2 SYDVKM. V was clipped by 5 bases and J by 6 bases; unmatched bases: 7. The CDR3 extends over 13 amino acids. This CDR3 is CASSHRGGVEQYF. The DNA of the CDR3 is TGTGCCAGCAGTCATAGAGGGGGCGTCGAGCAGTACTTC.

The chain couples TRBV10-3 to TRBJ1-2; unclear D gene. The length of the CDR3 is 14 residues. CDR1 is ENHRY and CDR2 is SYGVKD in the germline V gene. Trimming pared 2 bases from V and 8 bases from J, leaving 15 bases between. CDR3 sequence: CAISEPDGSGGYTF. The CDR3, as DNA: TGTGCCATCAGTGAGCCTGACGGTTCAGGAGGCTACACCTTC.

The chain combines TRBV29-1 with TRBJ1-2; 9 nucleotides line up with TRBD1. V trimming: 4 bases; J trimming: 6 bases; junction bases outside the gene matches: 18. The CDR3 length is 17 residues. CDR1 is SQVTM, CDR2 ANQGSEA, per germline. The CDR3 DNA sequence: TGCAGCGTTGTGACCCGGGACAGGGTACTCCGATATCATGGCTACACCTTC. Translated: CSVVTRDRVLRYHGYTF.

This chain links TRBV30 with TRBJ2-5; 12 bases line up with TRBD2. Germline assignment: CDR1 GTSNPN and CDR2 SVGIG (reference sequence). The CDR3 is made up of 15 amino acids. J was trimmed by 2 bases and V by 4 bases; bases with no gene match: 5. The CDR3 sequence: CAWTKGLAGQETQYF. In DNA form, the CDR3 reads TGTGCCTGGACCAAGGGACTAGCGGGTCAAGAGACCCAGTACTTC.

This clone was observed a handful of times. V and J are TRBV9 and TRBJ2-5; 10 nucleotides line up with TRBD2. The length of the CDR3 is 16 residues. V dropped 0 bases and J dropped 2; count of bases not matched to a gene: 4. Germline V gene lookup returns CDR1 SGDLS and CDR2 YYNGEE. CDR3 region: CASSVAGLADQETQYF. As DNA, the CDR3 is TGTGCCAGCAGCGTAGCTGGACTAGCGGATCAAGAGACCCAGTACTTC.

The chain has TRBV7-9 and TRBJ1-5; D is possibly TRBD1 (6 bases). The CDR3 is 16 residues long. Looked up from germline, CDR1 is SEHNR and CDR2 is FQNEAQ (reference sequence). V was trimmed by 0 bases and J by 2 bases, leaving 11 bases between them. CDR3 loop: CASSLAGAEGNQPQHF. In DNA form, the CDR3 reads TGTGCCAGCAGCTTAGCGGGGGCGGAGGGCAATCAGCCCCAGCATTTT.

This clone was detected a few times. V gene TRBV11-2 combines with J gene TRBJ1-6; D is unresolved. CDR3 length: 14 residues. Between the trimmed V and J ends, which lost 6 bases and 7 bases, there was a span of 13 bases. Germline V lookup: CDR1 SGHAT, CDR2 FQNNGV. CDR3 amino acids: CASRRAGFNSPLHF. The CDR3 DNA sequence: TGTGCCAGCAGACGAGCCGGGTTCAATTCACCCCTCCACTTT.

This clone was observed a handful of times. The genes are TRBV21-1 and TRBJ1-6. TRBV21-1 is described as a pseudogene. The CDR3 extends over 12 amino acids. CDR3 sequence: CASSSLESPLHF. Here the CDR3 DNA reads TGTGCCAGCAGCTCCCTCGAGTCACCCCTCCACTTT.